Listed below are T cell receptor beta chains from one sample, sequenced in a study of shared clonotypes between healthy human individuals. Repertoires were generated with immunoSEQ multiplex PCR, while TCRdb's copy carries only in-frame clones and drops some. The table records just over 2,000,000 clones, over 85% of them present only once. Sequencing was done on a sample of naive CD8+ T cells sorted from blood. The receptors stem from a man aged 18 to 35 in good health. Each CDR3 is given with its conserved first and last residue. A D gene is named only where the DNA matches it firmly. Some rows have no size entry. The others give once, few or many, or a class for an expanded clone.

v_call	j_call	clone_size	d_call	cdr3_nt	cdr3_aa
TRBV6-5	TRBJ2-2	NA	NA	TGTGCCAGCAGGTCCCCAGGGATCCCCGGGGAGCTGTTTTTT	CASRSPGIPGELFF
TRBV7-9	TRBJ2-7	NA	NA	TGTGCCAGCAGCTCCTTACCGGGATATCTCTACGAGCAGTACTTC	CASSSLPGYLYEQYF
TRBV13	TRBJ2-1	NA	NA	TGTGCCAGCAGCTTATGGGCTGGTGGGTACAATGAGCAGTTCTTC	CASSLWAGGYNEQFF
TRBV6-5	TRBJ2-7	NA	NA	TGTGCCAGCAGTTACTGGGCTAGCGACCCCTACGAGCAGTACTTC	CASSYWASDPYEQYF
TRBV27	TRBJ1-2	once	TRBD1	TGTGCCAGCAGTTTAGGAGGGACAGGGCTCTCGGGCTACACCTTC	CASSLGGTGLSGYTF
TRBV4-3	TRBJ2-3	NA	TRBD2	TGCGCCAGCAGCCAAGATCCCGAGACTAGCGAGGCCACAGATACGCAGTATTTT	CASSQDPETSEATDTQYF
TRBV5-6	TRBJ1-2	NA	NA	TGTGCCAGCAGCTTCGGTACTCACGACTATGGCTACACCTTC	CASSFGTHDYGYTF
TRBV5-6	TRBJ1-1	once	NA	TGTGCCAGCAGCTTGGTACGATTCACTGAAGCTTTCTTT	CASSLVRFTEAFF
TRBV30	TRBJ2-7	NA	NA	TGTGCCTGGAGTGTACTAACGGGCGAGCAGTACTTC	CAWSVLTGEQYF
TRBV4-2	TRBJ1-1	NA	NA	TGTGCCAGCAGCCAAGGATTGGGCACTGAAGCTTTCTTT	CASSQGLGTEAFF
TRBV9	TRBJ1-6	NA	NA	TGTGCCAGCAGCCAGATGGGGAGAGATTCACCCCTCCACTTT	CASSQMGRDSPLHF
TRBV5-6	TRBJ2-2	NA	TRBD1	TGTGCCAGCTCCGGGACAGGGACCTCGAACACCGGGGAGCTGTTTTTT	CASSGTGTSNTGELFF
TRBV28	TRBJ2-1	NA	TRBD1	TGTGCCAGTCGGGGGACAGGGGATTCCGGTGAGCAGTTCTTC	CASRGTGDSGEQFF
TRBV13	TRBJ2-7	NA	NA	TGTGCCAGCAGCTTACAGGCAGCAACCTACGAGCAGTACTTC	CASSLQAATYEQYF
TRBV19	TRBJ2-2	NA	TRBD2	TGTGCCAGTAGTCCCACCGGGACTAGCGGGATGGTCGGGGAGCTGTTTTTT	CASSPTGTSGMVGELFF
TRBV5-1	TRBJ2-7	NA	NA	TGCGCCAGCAGCTTGGGGGTAGCGGCCACCTACGAGCAGTACTTC	CASSLGVAATYEQYF
TRBV20-1	TRBJ2-3	NA	NA	TGCAGTGCTAGGGGGGAAGATACGCAGTATTTT	CSARGEDTQYF
TRBV13	TRBJ2-7	once	TRBD1	TGTGCCAGCAGCTGGACAGGGGGCTCCTACGAGCAGTACTTC	CASSWTGGSYEQYF
TRBV9	TRBJ1-5	NA	NA	TGTGCCAGCAGCGTAGATGGGGCCCACGATAATCAGCCCCAGCATTTT	CASSVDGAHDNQPQHF
TRBV4-1	TRBJ2-7	NA	NA	TGCGCCAGCAGCCCCCTGATCGGCGGCTCCTACGAGCAGTACTTC	CASSPLIGGSYEQYF
TRBV4-3	TRBJ2-2	NA	TRBD2	TGCGCCAGCAGCCAAGAGAAAGGACTAGAGGGCACCGGGGAGCTGTTTTTT	CASSQEKGLEGTGELFF
TRBV27	TRBJ2-3	NA	NA	TGTGCCAGCAGTTTCTGGGGCAACACAGATACGCAGTATTTT	CASSFWGNTDTQYF
TRBV4-3	TRBJ2-1	NA	NA	TGCGCCAGCAGCCAAGACCCCGAGAGTGAGCAGTTCTTC	CASSQDPESEQFF
TRBV9	TRBJ1-1	NA	TRBD1	TGTGCCAGCAGCTTTGGGACAGGGGCGAACACTGAAGCTTTCTTT	CASSFGTGANTEAFF
TRBV19	TRBJ2-5	NA	TRBD1	TGTGCCAGTAGTATTTCCTCACAGGGGTTCTTGGAGACCCAGTACTTC	CASSISSQGFLETQYF
TRBV4-1	TRBJ2-7	NA	TRBD2	TGCGCCAGCAGCCTAACTAGCGGGAGTCTCTACGAGCAGTACTTC	CASSLTSGSLYEQYF
TRBV9	TRBJ2-3	NA	TRBD2	TGTGCCAGCAGCGTAGTCGTCGCTAGCGGGGGGGATAGCACAGATACGCAGTATTTT	CASSVVVASGGDSTDTQYF
TRBV2	TRBJ1-1	NA	NA	TGTGCCACCCCAGGCGCAGTGAACACTGAAGCTTTCTTT	CATPGAVNTEAFF